This is a list of T cell receptor beta chains from one sample in a study of OX40 agonist ivuxolimab in advanced cancers. Clones were sequenced by immunoSEQ multiplex PCR, and TCRdb holds only the in-frame ones, with some missing. The profile shows approximately 70,000 clones, approximately 85% of them singletons. The sample consisted of CD4+ or CD8+ T cells sorted from blood, taken in a trial of the OX40 agonist ivuxolimab. The receptors shown here come from an adult with an advanced solid tumor such as melanoma, head and neck, liver or kidney cancer. Both conserved end residues are part of each CDR3. A D gene is named only where the DNA matches it firmly. Some rows have no size entry. The others give once, few or many, or a class for an expanded clone.

V gene	D gene	J gene	clone size	CDR3 DNA	CDR3 protein
TRBV27	TRBD1	TRBJ2-1	.	TGTGCCAGCAGTTTTAGAGACAGGGGGGGCAATGAGCAGTTCTTC	CASSFRDRGGNEQFF
TRBV9	.	TRBJ2-1	.	TGTGCCAGCAGCGTAGATTCCCTTGGGGGCTACAATGAGCAGTTCTTC	CASSVDSLGGYNEQFF
TRBV5-1	.	TRBJ2-5	.	TGCGCCAGCGGAAGGGGAGACGGGCGTGAAGAGACCCAGTACTTC	CASGRGDGREETQYF
TRBV6-1	.	TRBJ1-2	.	TGTGCCAGCAAAGGGTCCAACTATGGCTACACCTTC	CASKGSNYGYTF
TRBV30	.	TRBJ2-7	.	TGTGCCTGGAAAACGGTGCCCTCCTACGAGCAGTACTTC	CAWKTVPSYEQYF
TRBV7-9	.	TRBJ2-7	.	TGTGCCAGCAGCCCAACAGAACTGAACTCCTACGAGCAGTACTTC	CASSPTELNSYEQYF
TRBV5-4	TRBD2	TRBJ2-7	.	TGTGCCAGCAGCTGGGGACTAGCGGGAGGGGAGCAGTACTTC	CASSWGLAGGEQYF
TRBV7-9	TRBD2	TRBJ2-7	.	TGTGCCAGCAGCCCCCGGGCGGGAGGGTTGGGAGAGCAGTACTTC	CASSPRAGGLGEQYF
TRBV30	.	TRBJ1-2	once	TGTGCCTGGAGTGTACTCGCGGGACGGAACTATGGCTACACCTTC	CAWSVLAGRNYGYTF
TRBV2	TRBD1	TRBJ1-4	.	TGTGCCAGCAGTGGACAGGGTGGTCAAGTTAATGAAAAACTGTTTTTT	CASSGQGGQVNEKLFF
TRBV9	.	TRBJ1-1	.	TGTGCCAGCAGCGTTCAGGGCTGGAACACTGAAGCTTTCTTT	CASSVQGWNTEAFF
TRBV5-3	.	TRBJ2-7	.	TGTGCCAGAAGCTTTCCGGGACCAACCCCCGACGAGCAGTACTTC	CARSFPGPTPDEQYF
TRBV7-3	.	TRBJ2-1	.	TGTGCCAGCAGCCCCCAAATGGGGAGCGATGAGCAGTTCTTC	CASSPQMGSDEQFF
TRBV2	TRBD1	TRBJ2-3	.	TGTGCCAGCAGTCAAGGGACAGGTCCTACGCAGTATTTT	CASSQGTGPTQYF
TRBV10-2	TRBD1	TRBJ1-5	.	TGCGCCAGCAGAGGGACAGGAACCAATCAGCCCCAGCATTTT	CASRGTGTNQPQHF
TRBV2	.	TRBJ1-1	.	TGTGCCAGCAGTGAGGGAAGTCACATCACTGAAGCTTTCTTT	CASSEGSHITEAFF
TRBV5-1	TRBD2	TRBJ2-1	.	TGCGCCAGCAGCATTATAGCGGGGGGCCACAATGAGCAGTTCTTC	CASSIIAGGHNEQFF
TRBV6-5	.	TRBJ2-7	.	TGTGCCAGCAAAAGGGGAACCTCCTACGAGCAGTACTTC	CASKRGTSYEQYF
TRBV2	.	TRBJ1-2	.	TGTGCCAGCGAGGGATCGGGCTATGGCTACACCTTC	CASEGSGYGYTF
TRBV6-1	TRBD1	TRBJ1-2	.	TGTGCCAGCAGTGAAGGAGGGGGCGCGGGTGGCTACACCTTC	CASSEGGGAGGYTF
TRBV5-6	TRBD2	TRBJ2-7	.	TGTGCCAGCAGCTTGGCCCGTGGAGCGGGGGGGCCCTACGAGCAGTACTTC	CASSLARGAGGPYEQYF
TRBV9	.	TRBJ1-1	once	TGTGCCAGCAGCGTAGGCAGAGGGGGGCGCAGGAACACTGAAGCTTTCTTT	CASSVGRGGRRNTEAFF
TRBV4-1	TRBD1	TRBJ1-6	.	TGCGCCAGCTCTTCGCTGGGACAGGGTTTGGGGAATTCACCCCTCCACTTT	CASSSLGQGLGNSPLHF
TRBV6-6	.	TRBJ1-1	.	TGTGCCAGCAGCCGACCTAGAAATGAAGCTTTCTTT	CASSRPRNEAFF
TRBV23-1	TRBD1	TRBJ2-4	.	TGCGCCAGCACCAAAAGTGCGGGACAGGGGGTTCACATTCAGTACTTC	CASTKSAGQGVHIQYF
TRBV5-5	.	TRBJ1-1	.	TGTGCCAGCAGCTTGGCCTTTGGGGGGTACAACACTGAAGCTTTCTTT	CASSLAFGGYNTEAFF
TRBV11-2	.	TRBJ2-2	few	TGTGCCAGCAGCCCCGGCGGGTCCCGTGGGGAGCTGTTTTTT	CASSPGGSRGELFF
TRBV19	TRBD2	TRBJ2-3	.	TGTGCCAGTAGTGCCGTCGGGAGGGCCCAAGATACGCAGTATTTT	CASSAVGRAQDTQYF
TRBV7-9	.	TRBJ2-1	.	TGTGCCAGCAGCTTTGTGAGCTCCTACAATGAGCAGTTCTTC	CASSFVSSYNEQFF
TRBV5-6	.	TRBJ2-7	.	TGTGCCAGCAGCCGACAGAACGAGCAGTACTTC	CASSRQNEQYF
TRBV5-6	.	TRBJ1-2	.	TGTGCCAGCAGCTCGGAGAGGCCGGGTGTGGGCTACACCTTC	CASSSERPGVGYTF
TRBV7-8	.	TRBJ1-3	.	TGTGCCAGCAGCTTCTCTCCCTCCTCGGAGGCTGGAAACACCATATATTTT	CASSFSPSSEAGNTIYF
TRBV5-5	.	TRBJ2-3	.	TGTGCCAGCAGCTTTCTAGAGACAGATACGCAGTATTTT	CASSFLETDTQYF
TRBV5-6	.	TRBJ2-7	.	TGTGCCAGCAGCACGTACACTCTATACGAGCAGTACTTC	CASSTYTLYEQYF
TRBV5-4	TRBD2	TRBJ2-1	.	TGTGCCAGCAGCTTGACGGTAGCGGGAGGAGAGCAGTTCTTC	CASSLTVAGGEQFF
TRBV6-1	TRBD2	TRBJ2-7	.	TGTGCCAGCAGTGTTTTTGCGGGAGGGGATAGGGAGCAGTACTTC	CASSVFAGGDREQYF
TRBV4-3	.	TRBJ1-1	.	TGCGCCAGCAGCCAAGACAGGGAGGATGAAGCTTTCTTT	CASSQDREDEAFF
TRBV27	TRBD1	TRBJ1-1	.	TGTGCCAGCAGTTTATCTACAGGGGGAAACACTGAAGCTTTCTTT	CASSLSTGGNTEAFF
TRBV19	.	TRBJ1-5	.	TGTGCCAGTAGCGACCTGTTGGGTCAGCCCCAGCATTTT	CASSDLLGQPQHF
TRBV19	TRBD1	TRBJ1-1	few	TGTGCCAGTGTGTTAGGACAGGGGTACACTGAAGCTTTCTTT	CASVLGQGYTEAFF
TRBV27	TRBD2	TRBJ2-1	once	TGTGCCAGCACTCAGGGGACTAGCGGGGCCCACAATGAGCAGTTCTTC	CASTQGTSGAHNEQFF
TRBV2	.	TRBJ1-5	.	TGTGCCAGCACACCGATGGGGAGCAATCAGCCCCAGCATTTT	CASTPMGSNQPQHF